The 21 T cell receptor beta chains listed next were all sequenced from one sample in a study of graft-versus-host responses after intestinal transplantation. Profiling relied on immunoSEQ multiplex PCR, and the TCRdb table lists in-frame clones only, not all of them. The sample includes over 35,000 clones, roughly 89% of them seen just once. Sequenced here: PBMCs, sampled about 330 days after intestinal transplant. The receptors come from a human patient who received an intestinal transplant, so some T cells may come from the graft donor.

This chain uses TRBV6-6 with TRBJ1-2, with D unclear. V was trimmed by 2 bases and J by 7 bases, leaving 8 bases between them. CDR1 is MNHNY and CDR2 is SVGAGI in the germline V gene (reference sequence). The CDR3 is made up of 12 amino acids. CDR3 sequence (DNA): TGTGCCAGCAGTTACCCGGAGGGTGGCTACACCTTC. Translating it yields CASSYPEGGYTF.

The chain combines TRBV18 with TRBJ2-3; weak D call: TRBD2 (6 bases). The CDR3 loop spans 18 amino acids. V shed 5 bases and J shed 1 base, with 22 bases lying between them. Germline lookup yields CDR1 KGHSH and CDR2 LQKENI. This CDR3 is CASSFKDYSRRGTDTQYF. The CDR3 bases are TGTGCCAGCTCATTTAAGGACTATTCCCGCCGGGGCACAGATACGCAGTATTTT.

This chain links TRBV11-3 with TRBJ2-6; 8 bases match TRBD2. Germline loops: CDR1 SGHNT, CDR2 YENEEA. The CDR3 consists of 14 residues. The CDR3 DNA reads TGTTGGTTAGCGGGAAACTCTGGGGCCAACGTCCTGACTTTC. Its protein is CWLAGNSGANVLTF.

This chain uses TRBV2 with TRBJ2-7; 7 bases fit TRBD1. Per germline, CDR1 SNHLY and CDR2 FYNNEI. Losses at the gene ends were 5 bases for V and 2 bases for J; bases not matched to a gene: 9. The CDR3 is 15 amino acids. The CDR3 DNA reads TGTGCCAGCAGTCCCGGGACAGTCGCTACCTACGAGCAGTACTTC. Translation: CASSPGTVATYEQYF.

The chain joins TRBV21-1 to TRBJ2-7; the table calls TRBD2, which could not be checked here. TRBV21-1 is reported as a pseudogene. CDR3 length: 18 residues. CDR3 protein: CASIPRRLAGVSSYEQYF. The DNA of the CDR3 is TGTGCCAGCATTCCGCGGCGGTTAGCGGGAGTCAGCTCCTACGAGCAGTACTTC.

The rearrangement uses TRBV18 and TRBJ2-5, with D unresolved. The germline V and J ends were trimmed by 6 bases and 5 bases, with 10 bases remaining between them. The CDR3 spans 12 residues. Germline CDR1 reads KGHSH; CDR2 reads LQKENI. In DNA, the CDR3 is TGTGCCAGCTCGAAGACGGCGGAGACCCAGTACTTC. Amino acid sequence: CASSKTAETQYF.

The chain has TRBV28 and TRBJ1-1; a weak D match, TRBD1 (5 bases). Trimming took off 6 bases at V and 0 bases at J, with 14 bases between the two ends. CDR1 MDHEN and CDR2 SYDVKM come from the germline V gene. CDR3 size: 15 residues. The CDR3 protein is CASSPTASMNTEAFF. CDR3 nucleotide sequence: TGTGCCAGCAGCCCGACAGCCAGCATGAACACTGAAGCTTTCTTT.

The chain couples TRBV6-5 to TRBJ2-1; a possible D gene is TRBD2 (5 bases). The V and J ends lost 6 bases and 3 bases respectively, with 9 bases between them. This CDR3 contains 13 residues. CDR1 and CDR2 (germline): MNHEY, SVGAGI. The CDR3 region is CASRTSFYNEQFF. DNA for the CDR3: TGTGCCAGCAGAACTAGTTTCTACAATGAGCAGTTCTTC.

The CDR3 nucleotides read TGCGCCAGCAGCCAAGCCCCAGGACAGGGGATGGAGCAGTTCTTC. Its translation is CASSQAPGQGMEQFF. The chain employs TRBV4-1 and TRBJ2-1; 9 bases agree with TRBD1. This CDR3 is built from 15 residues. V gave up 1 base and J gave up 10 bases; unmatched junction bases: 8. From germline, CDR1 is MGHRA and CDR2 YSYEKL.

The CDR3 is CASSPIQGPNTEAFF. The CDR3 DNA reads as TGTGCCAGCTCACCAATACAGGGGCCCAACACTGAAGCTTTCTTT. This chain uses TRBV18 with TRBJ1-1; 7 nucleotides align to TRBD1. This CDR3 is built from 15 residues. Germline CDR1 reads KGHSH; CDR2 reads LQKENI. V lost 2 bases to trimming and J lost 2 bases; unmatched junction nucleotides: 5.

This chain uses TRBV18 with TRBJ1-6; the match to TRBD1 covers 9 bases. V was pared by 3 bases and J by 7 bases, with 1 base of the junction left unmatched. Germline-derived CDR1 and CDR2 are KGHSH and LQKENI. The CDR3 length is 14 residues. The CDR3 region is CASSPGQGNSPLHF. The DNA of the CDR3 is TGTGCCAGCTCACCGGGACAGGGAAATTCACCCCTCCACTTT.

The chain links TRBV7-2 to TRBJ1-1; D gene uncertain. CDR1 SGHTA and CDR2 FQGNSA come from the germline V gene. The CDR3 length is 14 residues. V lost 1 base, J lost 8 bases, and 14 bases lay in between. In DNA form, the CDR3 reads TGTGCCAGCAGCTTAGAACTTGGTAGGCCAGAAGCTTTCTTT. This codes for CASSLELGRPEAFF. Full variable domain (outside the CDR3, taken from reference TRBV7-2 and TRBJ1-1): GAGVSQSPSNKVTEKGKDVELRCDPISGHTALYWYRQSLGQGLEFLIYFQGNSAPDKSGLPSDRFSAERTGGSVSTLTIQRTQQEDSAVYLCASSLELGRPEAFFGQGTRLTVV.

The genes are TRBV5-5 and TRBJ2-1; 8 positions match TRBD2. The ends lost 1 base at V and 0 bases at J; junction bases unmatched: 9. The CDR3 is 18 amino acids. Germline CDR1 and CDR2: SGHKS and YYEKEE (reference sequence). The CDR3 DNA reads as TGTGCCAGCAGCTTGTATGGGCTTAGCGGGGTCTCCTACAATGAGCAGTTCTTC. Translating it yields CASSLYGLSGVSYNEQFF.

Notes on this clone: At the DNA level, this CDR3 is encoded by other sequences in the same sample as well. This CDR3 is CASSHPSTGRGETQYF. CDR3 sequence (DNA): TGCGCCAGCAGTCACCCGAGTACGGGGAGAGGAGAGACCCAGTACTTC. V usage is TRBV23-1 and J usage is TRBJ2-5, with a tentative D call TRBD2 (5 bases). TRBV23-1 is designated an ORF whose function remains uncertain. The CDR3 sequence is 16 residues long. V lost 3 bases to trimming and J lost 4 bases, with 18 bases between them.

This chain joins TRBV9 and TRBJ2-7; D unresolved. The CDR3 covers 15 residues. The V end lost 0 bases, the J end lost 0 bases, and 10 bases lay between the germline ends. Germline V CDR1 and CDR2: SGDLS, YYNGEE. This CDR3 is CASSVGPLSSYEQYF. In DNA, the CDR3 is TGTGCCAGCAGCGTAGGGCCACTGAGCTCCTACGAGCAGTACTTC.

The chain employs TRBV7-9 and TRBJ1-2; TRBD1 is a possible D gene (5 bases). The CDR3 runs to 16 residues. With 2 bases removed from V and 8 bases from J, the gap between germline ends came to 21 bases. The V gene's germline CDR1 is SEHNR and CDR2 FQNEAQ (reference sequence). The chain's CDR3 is CASSLWGGGPLEGYTF. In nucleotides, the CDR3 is TGTGCCAGCAGCTTATGGGGCGGAGGACCTTTAGAGGGCTACACCTTC.

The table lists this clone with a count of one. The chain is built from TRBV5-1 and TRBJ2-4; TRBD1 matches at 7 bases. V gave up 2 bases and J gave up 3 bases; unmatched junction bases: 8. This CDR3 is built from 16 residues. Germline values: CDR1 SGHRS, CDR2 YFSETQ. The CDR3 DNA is TGCGCCAGCAGCTTCTTACAGGGGAGAGACAAAAACATTCAGTACTTC. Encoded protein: CASSFLQGRDKNIQYF. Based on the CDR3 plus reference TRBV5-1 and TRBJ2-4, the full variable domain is KAGVTQTPRYLIKTRGQQVTLSCSPISGHRSVSWYQQTPGQGLQFLFEYFSETQRNKGNFPGRFSGRQFSNSRSEMNVSTLELGDSALYLCASSFLQGRDKNIQYFGAGTRLSVL.

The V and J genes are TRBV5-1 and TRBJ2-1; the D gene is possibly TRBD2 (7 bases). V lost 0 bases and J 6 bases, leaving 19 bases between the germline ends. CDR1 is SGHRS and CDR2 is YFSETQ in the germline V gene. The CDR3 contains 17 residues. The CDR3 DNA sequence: TGCGCCAGCAGCTTGGGCAAGGGGGGGAGCCGAATCAATGAGCAGTTCTTC. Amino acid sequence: CASSLGKGGSRINEQFF.

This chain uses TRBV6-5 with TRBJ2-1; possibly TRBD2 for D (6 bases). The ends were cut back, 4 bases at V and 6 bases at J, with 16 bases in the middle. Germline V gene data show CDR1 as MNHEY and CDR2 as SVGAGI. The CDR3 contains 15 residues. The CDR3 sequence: CASSSPGLPLNEQFF. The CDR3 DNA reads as TGTGCCAGCAGTTCTCCGGGACTTCCCCTCAATGAGCAGTTCTTC.

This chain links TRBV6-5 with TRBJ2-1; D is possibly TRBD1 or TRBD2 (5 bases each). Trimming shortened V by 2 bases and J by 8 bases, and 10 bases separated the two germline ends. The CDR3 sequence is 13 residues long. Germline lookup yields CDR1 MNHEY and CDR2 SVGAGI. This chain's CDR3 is CASSYRGTHEQFF. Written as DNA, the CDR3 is TGTGCCAGCAGTTACAGAGGGACGCATGAGCAGTTCTTC.

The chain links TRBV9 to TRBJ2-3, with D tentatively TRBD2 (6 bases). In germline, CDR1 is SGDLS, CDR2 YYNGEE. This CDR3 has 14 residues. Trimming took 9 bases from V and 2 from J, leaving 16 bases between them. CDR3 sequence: CATSAGWDTDTQYF. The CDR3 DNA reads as TGTGCCACCTCGGCGGGATGGGACACAGATACGCAGTATTTT.